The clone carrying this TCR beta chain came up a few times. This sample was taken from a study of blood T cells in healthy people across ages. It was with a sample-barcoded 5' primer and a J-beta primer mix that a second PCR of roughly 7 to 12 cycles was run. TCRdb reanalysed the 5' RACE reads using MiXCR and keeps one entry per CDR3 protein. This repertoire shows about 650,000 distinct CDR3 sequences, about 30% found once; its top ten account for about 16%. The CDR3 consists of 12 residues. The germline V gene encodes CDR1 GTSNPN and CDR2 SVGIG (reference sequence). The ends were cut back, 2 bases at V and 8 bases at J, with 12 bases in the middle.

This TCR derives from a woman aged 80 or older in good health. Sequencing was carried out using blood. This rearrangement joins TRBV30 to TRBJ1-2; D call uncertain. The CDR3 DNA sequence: TGTGCCTGGAGTTTCCACACGGAAGGCTACACCTTC. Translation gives CAWSFHTEGYTF.